This entry concerns a single T cell receptor beta chain. The authors' processing: Estimated nucleated cell counts came from reference gene primer amplification. Sequencing was performed with immunoSEQ multiplex PCR; in TCRdb, only in-frame clones are kept and a portion is missing. That table is the source of V, J and clone size, and D and trimming were worked out from the DNA. Found here are 98,000 or so clones, roughly four fifths of them singletons; the top ten hold approximately 3.5%. This entry belongs to a study of blood T cell repertoires in COVID-19. In the study overall: Samples came from the United States, Italy and Spain, spanning acute and convalescent COVID-19. PBMCs, B-cell-depleted T cells, or T cells were the source of the cDNA or gDNA that made up the material.

The CDR3 runs to 13 residues. V lost 3 bases and J lost 0, with 5 bases in between. Germline V gene data show CDR1 as SQVTM and CDR2 as ANQGSEA. Source material: peripheral blood. V usage is TRBV29-1 and J usage is TRBJ2-2, with D unresolved. The receptor was derived from a woman older than 75 with active or convalescent COVID-19. CDR3: CSVDAANTGELFF. The CDR3 region has the DNA TGCAGCGTTGACGCGGCGAACACCGGGGAGCTGTTTTTT.